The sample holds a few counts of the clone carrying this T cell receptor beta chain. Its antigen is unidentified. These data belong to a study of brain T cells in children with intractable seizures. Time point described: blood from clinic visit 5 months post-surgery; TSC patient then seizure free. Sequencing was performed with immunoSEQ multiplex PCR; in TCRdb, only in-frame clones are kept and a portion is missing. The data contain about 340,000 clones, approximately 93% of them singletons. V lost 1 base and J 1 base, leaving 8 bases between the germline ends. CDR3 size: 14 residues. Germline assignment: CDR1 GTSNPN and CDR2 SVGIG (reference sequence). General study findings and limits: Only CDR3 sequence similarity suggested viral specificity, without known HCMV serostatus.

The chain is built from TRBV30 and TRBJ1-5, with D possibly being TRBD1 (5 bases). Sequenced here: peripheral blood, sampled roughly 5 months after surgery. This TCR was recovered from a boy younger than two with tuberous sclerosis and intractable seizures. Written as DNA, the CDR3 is TGTGCCTGGAGTGGGGGACGGAGCAATCAGCCCCAGCATTTT. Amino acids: CAWSGGRSNQPQHF.